This entry features one T cell receptor (beta chain) sequence. No cognate antigen has been identified for it. A junction end diverges from the germline sequence, so it may reflect a read error. The data stem from a study of T cells in Graves' hyperthyroidism and ophthalmopathy (dated 2019 in TCRdb). General notes on the study: Peripheral blood was collected at initial diagnosis, before any treatment. TCR V-J signatures able to tell the groups apart were searched for in a discovery cohort of 90 to 100 patients, of whom about 40 had Graves' ophthalmopathy and about 55 had stable Graves' hyperthyroidism. An independent validation cohort of about 20 hyperthyroidism patients and 17 patients who later progressed to ophthalmopathy tested prospective prediction of ophthalmopathy. For training and testing, the 95 to 100 patients in the discovery cohort were randomly divided in a 7:3 ratio. Thyroid tissue and blood T-cell repertoires from six Graves' hyperthyroidism patients were also compared in the study. After blood sampling, hyperthyroidism patients were treated with methimazole at a starting dose of 30 mg daily, and ophthalmopathy patients were treated with high-dose intravenous methylprednisolone. The paper describes TCR Vbeta CDR3 sequencing of about 140 peripheral blood samples, made up of approximately 40 ophthalmopathy patients, approximately 76 hyperthyroidism patients and 17 progressor patients. The paper's findings and limits, for the study overall: Most expanded thyroid clonotypes (frequency above 0.001) were also detected in blood, a finding suggesting that blood repertoires may reflect thyroid immune responses. No statistical method was used to set the sample size in advance, and investigators knew the group allocation. A model built on a 13 V-J signature distinguished ophthalmopathy from stable hyperthyroidism, reaching 85% to 90% sensitivity and about 81% specificity in cross-validation and 80%/75% in testing. In validation, progression to ophthalmopathy was predicted by the model with nearly 71% sensitivity and approximately 78% specificity, a median of approximately 6.5 months before onset.

Stable Graves' hyperthyroidism was defined as no progression to ophthalmopathy during 18 months of follow-up. Hyperthyroidism patients were newly diagnosed, with disease duration under 2 months, and aged 18 to 65 years. Exclusion was applied to patients with uncontrolled infections, other autoimmune diseases, pregnancy or lactation. Diagnoses relied on clinical symptoms, serum thyroxine and TRAb, thyroid ultrasound and orbital computed tomography. PBMCs were isolated from about 9.2 ml of fresh peripheral blood by Ficoll-Paque density gradient centrifugation. Trizol reagent was used to extract total RNA, and RNA quality was then checked on an Agilent 2100 Bioanalyzer. The TCR beta CDR3 regions were amplified from RNA transcripts. The first round of RT-PCR for the TCR CDR3 was performed with the HTBI primer set and the Qiagen OneStep RT-PCR kit. The libraries were constructed in a second round of multiplex PCR and then size-selected and purified. Libraries were sequenced paired-end with 100 bp reads on an Illumina HiSeq2000. On the authors' methods: SOAPnuke was used to process the raw data, throwing out any read that contained adapters or uncalled bases, had a mean Phred below 15, or lacked an exact constant-primer or identifier match. COPE v1.2.5 was used to merge high-quality paired reads, and clonotypes were defined as unique nucleotide sequences. MiTCR v1.1 was used to align the clonotypes against IMGT TRBV, TRBD and TRBJ reference segments. The analysis was restricted to V-J combinations with a frequency above 0.0001, which together covered 99.2% of the repertoires. The TCS score was defined as the ratio of F50 (clonal expansion) to E x V (chaos), calculated using BLOSUM62-based TCRdist between CDR3 peptides within each V-J. Welch's t-statistics and random forest reduced some 510 V-J features to 13, which were used in a naive Bayes classifier (R e1071). TCRdb's own reprocessing of the public reads used fastp at Q25 and MiXCR and kept productive beta chains. One record per CDR3 amino acid sequence lists the most common genes and DNA. TCRdb assigned the V and J calls; the authors' analysis was not used. This sample is represented by some 510,000 distinct CDR3 sequences; around 21% of them were singletons. The ten largest clones represent 26% of the sample.

Including the terminal cysteine and phenylalanine, the CDR3 comprises 19 residues. Here the CDR3 DNA is all that survives: 57 bases in frame from base 1. From a lookup of the germline V gene, CDR1 and CDR2 are MDHEN and SYDVKM. The chain links TRBV28 with TRBJ1-5; no D gene is confidently identified. This sequence originates from a man aged 18 to 29 with Graves' hyperthyroidism. Sequencing input: blood. The CDR3 in this case is CASSSIGGSLYLSNQPQRF. The DNA sequence reads TGTGCCAGCAGTTCTATAGGCGGGTCTCTTTATCTTAGCAATCAGCCCCAGCGTTTT.